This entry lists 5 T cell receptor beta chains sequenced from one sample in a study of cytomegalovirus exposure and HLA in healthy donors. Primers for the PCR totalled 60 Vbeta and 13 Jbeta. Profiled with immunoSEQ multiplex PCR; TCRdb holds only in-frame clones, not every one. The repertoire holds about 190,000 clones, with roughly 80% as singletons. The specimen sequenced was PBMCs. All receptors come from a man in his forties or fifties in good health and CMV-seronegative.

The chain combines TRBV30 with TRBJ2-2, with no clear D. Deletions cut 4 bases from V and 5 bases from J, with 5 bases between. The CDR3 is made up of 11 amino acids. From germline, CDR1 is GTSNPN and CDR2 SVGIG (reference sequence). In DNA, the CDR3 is TGTGCCTGGACCCAAACCGGGGAGCTGTTTTTT. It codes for CAWTQTGELFF.

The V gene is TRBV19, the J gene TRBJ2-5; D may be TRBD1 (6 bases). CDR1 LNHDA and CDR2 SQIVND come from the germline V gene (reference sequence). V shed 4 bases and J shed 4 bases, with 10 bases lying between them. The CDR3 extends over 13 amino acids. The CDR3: CASSKQGLETQYF. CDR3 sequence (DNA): TGTGCCAGTAGTAAACAGGGTTTAGAGACCCAGTACTTC.

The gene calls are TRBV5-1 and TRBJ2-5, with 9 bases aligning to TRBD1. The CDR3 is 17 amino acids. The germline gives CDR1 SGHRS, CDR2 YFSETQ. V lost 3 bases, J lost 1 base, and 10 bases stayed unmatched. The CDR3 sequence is CASSSYRNRGLQETQYF. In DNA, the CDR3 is TGCGCCAGCAGCTCCTACCGCAACAGGGGGCTCCAAGAGACCCAGTACTTC.

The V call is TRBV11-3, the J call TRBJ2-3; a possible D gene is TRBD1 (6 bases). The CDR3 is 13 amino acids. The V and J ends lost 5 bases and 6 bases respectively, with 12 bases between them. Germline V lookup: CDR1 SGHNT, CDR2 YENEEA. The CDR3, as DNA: TGTGCCAGCAGCCAAAACAGGGCGGATACGCAGTATTTT. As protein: CASSQNRADTQYF.

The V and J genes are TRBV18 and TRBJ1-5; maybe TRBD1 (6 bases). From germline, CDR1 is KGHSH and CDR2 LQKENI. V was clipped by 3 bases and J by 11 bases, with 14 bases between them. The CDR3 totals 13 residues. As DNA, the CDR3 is TGTGCCAGCTCACCTCCGGCAGGGGAATCCCAGCATTTT. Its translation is CASSPPAGESQHF.